Listed here are 18 T cell receptor beta chains from one sample, sequenced in a study of technical replicates of blood from a few donors. Some clones are missing from TCRdb's copy, which holds only in-frame ones; the method was immunoSEQ multiplex PCR. Among about 70,000 clones listed, approximately 94% were seen once. Sequenced: T cells isolated from PBMCs. These receptors were collected from a human donor in good health.

The V gene is TRBV10-3, the J gene TRBJ1-2; no firm D call. V lost 3 bases, J lost 0 bases, and 8 bases lay in between. The CDR3 length is 14 residues. Per the germline V gene, CDR1 is ENHRY and CDR2 is SYGVKD. The CDR3: CAISDKLANYGYTF. In DNA, the CDR3 is TGTGCCATCAGTGACAAGTTAGCTAACTATGGCTACACCTTC.

This chain joins TRBV14 and TRBJ1-2; 9 positions match TRBD1. V trimming: 8 bases; J trimming: 8 bases; junction bases outside the gene matches: 12. The CDR3 has 14 residues. Germline V gives CDR1 SGHDN, CDR2 FVKESK. The CDR3 DNA reads as TGTGCCAGCGCTCCGGGACAGGGTGCCTGGGGCTACACCTTC. This gives the protein CASAPGQGAWGYTF.

The chain uses TRBV7-8 and TRBJ2-7, with a tentative D call TRBD1 (6 bases). CDR1 and CDR2 (germline): SGHVS, FQNEAQ. This CDR3 is built from 12 residues. V lost 6 bases and J lost 4, with 10 bases in between. The CDR3 sequence is CASSTGWYEQYF. DNA of the CDR3: TGTGCCAGCAGTACAGGGTGGTACGAGCAGTACTTC.

The chain recombines TRBV18 with TRBJ2-1, with TRBD1 identical over 8 bases. The CDR3 length is 14 residues. V was pared by 3 bases and J by 4 bases, with 2 bases of the junction left unmatched. The germline V gene has CDR1 KGHSH and CDR2 LQKENI. This chain's CDR3 is CASSPRQGYNEQFF. The DNA for the CDR3 is TGTGCCAGCTCACCGCGACAGGGGTACAATGAGCAGTTCTTC.

The rearrangement links TRBV20-1 to TRBJ1-1; D remains unclear. Germline loops: CDR1 DFQATT, CDR2 SNEGSKA (reference sequence). The V end was cut by 6 bases, the J end by 4 bases, with 6 bases between. This CDR3 comprises 10 residues. This CDR3 is CSAVSTEAFF. CDR3 coding DNA: TGCAGTGCCGTGAGCACTGAAGCTTTCTTT.

The chain employs TRBV4-1 and TRBJ2-5, with 14 bases identical to TRBD2. V shed 1 base and J 5 bases; nucleotides not matched to a gene: 3. The CDR3 contains 16 residues. From germline, CDR1 is MGHRA and CDR2 YSYEKL. This CDR3 reads CASSQGLAGGSETQYF. CDR3 nucleotides: TGCGCCAGCAGCCAAGGACTAGCGGGAGGGAGCGAGACCCAGTACTTC.

V and J are TRBV19 and TRBJ1-5; D is unresolved. Germline-derived CDR1 and CDR2 are LNHDA and SQIVND (reference sequence). V was clipped by 4 bases and J by 0 bases, with 10 bases between them. The CDR3 extends over 15 amino acids. CDR3 bases: TGTGCCAGTAGTAGAAGAGAGAATAGCAATCAGCCCCAGCATTTT. Its translation: CASSRRENSNQPQHF. Full variable domain (outside the CDR3, taken from reference TRBV19 and TRBJ1-5): DGGITQSPKYLFRKEGQNVTLSCEQNLNHDAMYWYRQDPGQGLRLIYYSQIVNDFQKGDIAEGYSVSREKKESFPLTVTSAQKNPTAFYLCASSRRENSNQPQHFGDGTRLSIL.

V gene TRBV11-2 combines with J gene TRBJ2-3; TRBD2 matches at 7 bases. Trimming took 5 bases from V and 6 from J; bases not matched to a gene: 20. Germline V gene lookup returns CDR1 SGHAT and CDR2 FQNNGV. The CDR3 sequence is 18 residues long. The CDR3 sequence is CASSPRPALSGEMDTQYF. Written as DNA, the CDR3 is TGTGCCAGCAGCCCCCGCCCCGCACTAAGCGGGGAGATGGATACGCAGTATTTT. The variable domain in full, with the rest retrieved from reference TRBV11-2 and TRBJ2-3, is EAGVAQSPRYKIIEKRQSVAFWCNPISGHATLYWYQQILGQGPKLLIQFQNNGVVDDSQLPKDRFSAERLKGVDSTLKIQPAKLEDSAVYLCASSPRPALSGEMDTQYFGPGTRLTVL.

The chain carries TRBV6-1 and TRBJ2-2, with unresolved D. The V and J ends lost 1 base and 8 bases respectively, with 8 bases between them. This CDR3 is 13 amino acids long. CDR1 MNHNS and CDR2 SASEGT come from the germline V gene. CDR3 coding DNA: TGTGCCAGCAGTGAAGTCGGGTCTGGGGAGCTGTTTTTT. Amino acids: CASSEVGSGELFF.

This sequence joins TRBV6-1 and TRBJ2-6; D remains ambiguous. The CDR3 spans 14 residues. Germline V lookup: CDR1 MNHNS, CDR2 SASEGT. V shed 3 bases and J shed 2 bases, with 5 bases lying between them. CDR3 sequence reads: CASSEPAGANVLTF. The CDR3 bases are TGTGCCAGCAGTGAGCCAGCTGGGGCCAACGTCCTGACTTTC.

V is TRBV5-1 and J is TRBJ2-7; tentative D call: TRBD2 (5 bases). V was pared by 0 bases and J by 0 bases, with 10 bases between. In germline, CDR1 is SGHRS, CDR2 YFSETQ. This CDR3 has 15 residues. The CDR3 sequence: CASSLGPGNSYEQYF. In DNA form, the CDR3 reads TGCGCCAGCAGCTTGGGGCCGGGAAACTCCTACGAGCAGTACTTC.

The gene calls are TRBV19 and TRBJ2-7, with a possible D match to TRBD1 (6 bases). V lost 5 bases and J 1 base, leaving 9 bases between the germline ends. Germline V lookup: CDR1 LNHDA, CDR2 SQIVND (reference sequence). The CDR3 contains 13 residues. As DNA, the CDR3 is TGTGCCAGTAGTTTACAGGGTTCCTACGAGCAGTACTTC. This sequence encodes CASSLQGSYEQYF.

V usage is TRBV9 and J usage is TRBJ2-2; 7 nucleotides align to TRBD1. The CDR3 length is 16 residues. CDR1 is SGDLS and CDR2 is YYNGEE in the germline V gene. After removal of 2 bases from V and 6 bases from J, the junction contained 10 bases not matched to a gene. CDR3 residues: CASSVTRTGSAGELFF. The DNA for the CDR3 is TGTGCCAGCAGCGTGACACGGACAGGATCGGCCGGGGAGCTGTTTTTT.

The chain carries TRBV5-1 and TRBJ2-2, with D possibly TRBD1 on 6 matching bases. V dropped 7 bases and J dropped 3 bases, with 16 bases sitting between them. CDR1 is SGHRS, CDR2 YFSETQ, per germline. The CDR3 contains 15 residues. The CDR3 DNA reads as TGCGCCAGCGGAGGACAGCAATCCTACACCGGGGAGCTGTTTTTT. It encodes CASGGQQSYTGELFF.

The chain recombines TRBV25-1 with TRBJ2-1; D gene ambiguous. The CDR3 is made up of 11 amino acids. Trimming took off 6 bases at V and 2 bases at J, with 2 bases between the two ends. Germline values: CDR1 MGHDK, CDR2 SYGVNS. The CDR3 spells CASSAYNEQFF. DNA of the CDR3: TGTGCCAGCAGCGCCTACAATGAGCAGTTCTTC.

The V call is TRBV14, the J call TRBJ1-1, with 8 nucleotides matching TRBD1. CDR1 and CDR2 from the germline V gene are SGHDN and FVKESK. This CDR3 has 15 amino acids. V was clipped by 3 bases and J by 1 base; unmatched bases: 4. In nucleotides, the CDR3 is TGTGCCAGCAGCCAGGAAGGGACAGGGAACACTGAAGCTTTCTTT. Its protein product is CASSQEGTGNTEAFF.

The chain has TRBV11-3 and TRBJ2-1, with 7 bases aligning to TRBD1. Germline values: CDR1 SGHNT, CDR2 YENEEA. There are 15 residues in the CDR3. Germline trimming cut 2 bases from V and 4 bases from J; bases unmatched to any gene: 5. CDR3 DNA sequence: TGTGCCAGCAGCTTACAGGGGGAAACTTACAATGAGCAGTTCTTC. This translates into CASSLQGETYNEQFF.

This clone was counted a single time. The chain couples TRBV29-1 to TRBJ1-1, with TRBD1 identical over 7 bases. The CDR3 spans 13 residues. The ends lost 7 bases at V and 1 base at J; junction bases unmatched: 6. CDR1 and CDR2 (germline): SQVTM, ANQGSEA. The CDR3 sequence: CSAGRTGNTEAFF. The CDR3 DNA sequence: TGCAGCGCTGGCCGGACAGGGAACACTGAAGCTTTCTTT. The whole variable domain, remainder taken from reference TRBV29-1 and TRBJ1-1, is SAVISQKPSRDICQRGTSLTIQCQVDSQVTMMFWYRQQPGQSLTLIATANQGSEATYESGFVIDKFPISRPNLTFSTLTVSNMSPEDSSIYLCSAGRTGNTEAFFGQGTRLTVV.